The clone carrying this T cell receptor (beta chain) came up many times. These data come from a study of T cells in Graves' hyperthyroidism and ophthalmopathy. Amplified TCR beta CDR3 regions derived from RNA transcripts. A first-round RT-PCR of the TCR CDR3 used the HTBI primer set. TCRdb reprocessed the multiplex PCR reads with MiXCR, giving one entry per CDR3 protein. The repertoire holds 600,000 to 700,000 distinct CDR3 sequences, with roughly 15% as singletons. The specimen was blood. The TCR originated in a woman in her thirties or forties with Graves' ophthalmopathy.

The CDR3 sequence: CASMQEPNTEAFF. DNA for the CDR3: TGTGCCAGCATGCAGGAACCAAACACTGAAGCTTTCTTT. The rearrangement joins TRBV7-9 to TRBJ1-1; D call uncertain. In germline, CDR1 is SEHNR, CDR2 FQNEAQ (reference sequence). The CDR3 spans 13 residues. The V end lost 7 bases, the J end lost 2 bases, and 11 bases lay between the germline ends.